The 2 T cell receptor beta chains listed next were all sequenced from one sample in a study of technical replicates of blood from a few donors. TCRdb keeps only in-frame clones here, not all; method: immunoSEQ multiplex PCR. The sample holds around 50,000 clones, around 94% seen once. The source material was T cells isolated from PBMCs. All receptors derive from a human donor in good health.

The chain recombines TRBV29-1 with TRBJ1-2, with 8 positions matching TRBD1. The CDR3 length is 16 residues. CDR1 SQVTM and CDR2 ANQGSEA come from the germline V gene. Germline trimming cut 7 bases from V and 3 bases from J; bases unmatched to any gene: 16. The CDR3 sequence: CSARQGISLGDYGYTF. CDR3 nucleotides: TGCAGCGCCAGACAGGGGATCTCGCTAGGTGACTATGGCTACACCTTC.

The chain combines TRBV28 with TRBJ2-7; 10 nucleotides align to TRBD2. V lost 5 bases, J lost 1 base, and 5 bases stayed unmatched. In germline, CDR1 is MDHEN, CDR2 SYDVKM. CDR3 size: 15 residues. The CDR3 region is CASSDTSGDSYEQYF. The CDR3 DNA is TGTGCCAGCAGTGATACTAGCGGGGATTCCTACGAGCAGTACTTC.